A selection of T cell receptor beta chains follows, all from one sample in a study of T cells after yellow fever vaccination. TCRdb reanalysed the 5' RACE reads using MiXCR and keeps one entry per CDR3 protein. This table has 550,000 to 750,000 distinct CDR3 sequences, 13% appearing once. This specimen was PBMCs, taken on the day of the yellow fever booster vaccination. These receptors were obtained from a man aged 25-45 years who received the YFV17D yellow fever vaccine. CDR3s include the opening cysteine and the closing phenylalanine or tryptophan. The D gene is left open where the match is weak. Some rows mark clone size as missing; the rest say once, few, many or name a class of expanded clone.

j_call d_call clone_size v_call cdr3_aa cdr3_nt
TRBJ2-3 TRBD2 many TRBV5-1 CASSRGLAGADTQYF TGCGCCAGCAGCCGGGGACTAGCGGGAGCTGATACGCAGTATTTT
TRBJ2-5 NA NA TRBV15 CATSSPPLGQETQYF TGTGCCACCAGCAGCCCCCCTCTCGGCCAAGAGACCCAGTACTTC
TRBJ2-5 TRBD2 NA TRBV28 CASRGGLAGTETQYF TGTGCCAGCAGGGGGGGACTAGCGGGAACAGAGACCCAGTACTTC
TRBJ2-7 NA NA TRBV14 CASSQDPGETSYEQYF TGTGCCAGCAGCCAAGATCCGGGGGAGACCAGCTACGAGCAGTACTTC
TRBJ2-1 NA many TRBV27 CASSSYRTRAGEQFF TGTGCCAGCAGTTCGTACCGGACACGGGCGGGTGAGCAGTTCTTC
TRBJ2-1 TRBD2 many TRBV5-5 CASSFPGGPYNEQFF TGTGCCAGCAGCTTCCCGGGAGGGCCGTACAATGAGCAGTTCTTC
TRBJ2-5 TRBD2 NA TRBV14 CASSHLAGARGTQYF TGTGCCAGCAGCCACCTAGCGGGAGCCCGGGGGACCCAGTACTTC
TRBJ2-7 NA many TRBV5-1 CASSLNPAATRSYEQYF TGCGCCAGCAGCTTGAATCCAGCGGCAACACGAAGCTACGAGCAGTACTTC
TRBJ2-5 NA few TRBV2 CAQAGSANQETQYF TGTGCTCAAGCAGGTAGCGCGAACCAAGAGACCCAGTACTTC
TRBJ2-7 NA few TRBV7-2 CASSLSGLGEQYF TGTGCCAGCAGCTTAAGCGGACTCGGCGAGCAGTACTTC
TRBJ2-1 TRBD2 few TRBV20-1 CSAPLGAGVDNEQFF TGCAGTGCTCCCCTAGGGGCGGGAGTGGACAATGAGCAGTTCTTC
TRBJ2-1 TRBD1 NA TRBV7-9 CASSPTGYEQFF TGTGCCAGCAGCCCGACAGGGTATGAGCAGTTCTTC
TRBJ2-1 NA NA TRBV30 CAWSLMGEQFF TGTGCCTGGAGTTTGATGGGGGAGCAGTTCTTC
TRBJ2-2 NA many TRBV14 CASRRIGGELFF TGTGCCAGCAGACGTATAGGCGGGGAGCTGTTTTTT
TRBJ1-5 NA NA TRBV7-9 CASSPAYSNQPQHF TGTGCCAGCAGCCCCGCGTATAGCAATCAGCCCCAGCATTTT
TRBJ2-4 TRBD1 NA TRBV12-3/TRBV12-4 CASSRTGKLAKNIQYF TGTGCCAGCAGTAGGACAGGGAAGCTAGCCAAAAACATTCAGTACTTC
TRBJ2-1 NA few TRBV6-2/TRBV6-3 CASSYTHEQFF TGTGCCAGCAGTTACACCCATGAGCAGTTCTTC
TRBJ1-2 NA NA TRBV5-4 CASSSGQRPNYGYTF TGTGCCAGCAGCTCCGGACAGCGACCTAACTATGGCTACACCTTC
TRBJ2-3 TRBD2 NA TRBV5-1 CASSFVAGGADTQYF TGCGCCAGCAGCTTCGTAGCGGGAGGGGCAGATACGCAGTATTTT
TRBJ1-6 NA NA TRBV20-1 CSARVGGDSSYNSPLHF TGCAGTGCTAGAGTCGGGGGAGACAGCTCCTATAATTCACCCCTCCACTTT
TRBJ2-3 TRBD1 NA TRBV12-3/TRBV12-4 CASSLTTGGMTDTQYF TGTGCCAGCAGTTTAACGACAGGGGGCATGACAGATACGCAGTATTTT
TRBJ2-6 NA NA TRBV5-1 CASSLQLGRDSGANVLTF TGCGCCAGCAGCTTGCAACTAGGACGAGACTCTGGGGCCAACGTCCTGACTTTC
TRBJ2-7 TRBD2 many TRBV6-1 CASRLAGVEEQYF TGTGCCAGCCGACTAGCGGGAGTTGAGGAGCAGTACTTC
TRBJ1-5 NA few TRBV11-2 CASSLGAVGAGYSNQPQHF TGTGCCAGCAGCTTAGGGGCTGTGGGCGCAGGTTATAGCAATCAGCCCCAGCATTTT
TRBJ1-1 NA few TRBV29-1 CSAYTGLNTEAFF TGCAGCGCCTACACAGGCTTGAACACTGAAGCTTTCTTT
TRBJ2-2 NA many TRBV5-1 CASSLGSGPNTGELFF TGCGCCAGCAGCTTGGGGTCCGGCCCGAACACCGGGGAGCTGTTTTTT
TRBJ2-5 TRBD1 NA TRBV29-1 CSVGGGAGETQYF TGCAGCGTTGGAGGGGGCGCCGGAGAGACCCAGTACTTC
TRBJ1-1 NA many TRBV27 CASSPQGLNTEAFF TGTGCCAGCAGTCCCCAAGGGCTGAACACTGAAGCTTTCTTT
TRBJ1-5 NA NA TRBV7-6 CASSLVSGDQPQHF TGTGCCAGCAGCTTAGTTAGTGGGGACCAGCCCCAGCATTTT
TRBJ2-5 TRBD1 NA TRBV12-3/TRBV12-4 CASGTVQETQYF TGTGCCAGCGGGACAGTTCAAGAGACCCAGTACTTC
TRBJ2-3 TRBD1 few TRBV24-1 CATSDGRTGGDRDTQYF TGTGCCACCAGTGATGGAAGGACAGGGGGGGACCGAGATACGCAGTATTTT
TRBJ1-1 NA few TRBV2 CASSEYRTEAFF TGTGCCAGCAGTGAATATCGGACTGAAGCTTTCTTT
TRBJ2-5 NA NA TRBV27 CASSRKVKETQYF TGTGCCAGCTCCCGGAAGGTTAAAGAGACCCAGTACTTC
TRBJ2-7 NA few TRBV20-1 CSAIKKPSYEQYF TGCAGTGCTATTAAAAAGCCTTCCTACGAGCAGTACTTC
TRBJ2-1 NA many TRBV7-9 CASSLYVGAYNEQFF TGTGCCAGCAGCTTATATGTGGGAGCCTACAATGAGCAGTTCTTC
TRBJ2-1 TRBD1 few TRBV7-2 CASSLPGGSYNEQFF TGTGCCAGCAGCTTACCAGGGGGCTCCTACAATGAGCAGTTCTTC
TRBJ1-2 NA NA TRBV20-1 CSALGATDRGGYTF TGCAGTGCCCTAGGGGCCACGGATCGGGGGGGCTACACCTTC
TRBJ2-1 TRBD2 NA TRBV27 CASSALAGPNEQFF TGTGCCAGCAGTGCACTAGCGGGACCCAATGAGCAGTTCTTC
TRBJ2-3 NA NA TRBV7-2 CASSLGWASSRDTQYF TGTGCCAGCAGCTTAGGGTGGGCTAGCAGTCGAGATACGCAGTATTTT
TRBJ2-1 TRBD2 few TRBV6-1 CASSGTSGAAYNEQFF TGTGCCAGCAGTGGGACTAGCGGGGCTGCCTACAATGAGCAGTTCTTC
TRBJ2-3 NA few TRBV3-1 CASSQDRLVGADTQYF TGTGCCAGCAGCCAAGATAGGCTAGTCGGCGCAGATACGCAGTATTTT
TRBJ2-5 NA NA TRBV20-1 CSATQFQETQYF TGCAGTGCTACCCAGTTCCAAGAGACCCAGTACTTC
TRBJ1-5 NA few TRBV5-5 CASSLSTGRRSNQPQHF TGTGCCAGCAGCTTGTCGACAGGAAGACGTAGCAATCAGCCCCAGCATTTT
TRBJ1-1 NA few TRBV5-1 CASTEFQNTEAFF TGCGCCAGCACCGAATTTCAGAACACTGAAGCTTTCTTT
TRBJ2-1 NA few TRBV15 CATAGRYNEQFF TGTGCCACCGCGGGACGTTACAATGAGCAGTTCTTC
TRBJ1-1 TRBD1 once TRBV20-1 CSAKQHSRGRWTEAFF TGCAGTGCTAAACAACATAGCAGGGGGCGGTGGACTGAAGCTTTCTTT
TRBJ2-7 NA few TRBV5-1 CASSLGGGKYF TGCGCCAGCAGCTTGGGTGGCGGCAAGTACTTC
TRBJ1-2 TRBD1 few TRBV11-1 CASSPAQGDEGYTF TGTGCCAGCAGCCCCGCACAGGGGGATGAGGGCTACACCTTC
TRBJ2-2 TRBD2 many TRBV12-3/TRBV12-4 CASSSSGGNTGELFF TGTGCCAGCAGTTCCAGCGGGGGGAACACCGGGGAGCTGTTTTTT
TRBJ2-1 NA NA TRBV19 CASSIRTGRASYNEQFF TGTGCCAGTAGTATCCGAACCGGGCGAGCCTCCTACAATGAGCAGTTCTTC